Below, 8 T cell receptor beta chains from the same sample are listed, as sequenced in a study of human T cells and chemical hapten exposure. Time point: patch test 2, 6 weeks after DPC sensitization. The treatment denotes: therapeutic diphenylcyclopropenone sensitization with weekly scalp DPC. TCRdb analysed the RACE reads with MiXCR anew, one entry per CDR3 protein. The top ten clones hold about 5.4% of a sample with roughly 380,000 distinct CDR3 sequences, about 6% of them seen once. Sequences were derived from whole blood, sampled in connection with sensitization to the hapten diphenylcyclopropenone (DPC). These receptors came from a young woman with alopecia areata. Some clones in this sample may be carry-over from other donors' samples.

There are a few counts of this clonotype. The chain recombines TRBV6-6 with TRBJ1-5; D ambiguous. Germline V gives CDR1 MNHNY, CDR2 SVGAGI (reference sequence). The CDR3 runs to 16 residues. V gave up 6 bases and J gave up 0 bases, with 15 bases separating them. CDR3 in DNA: TGTGCCAGCAGCTCCACGAACTGGAATAGCAATCAGCCCCAGCATTTT. It encodes CASSSTNWNSNQPQHF.

This clonotype has just a few counts. The chain joins TRBV7-9 to TRBJ1-1, with D maybe TRBD1 (5 bases). V was cut by 4 bases and J by 5 bases, with 14 bases left in between. The germline V gene has CDR1 SEHNR and CDR2 FQNEAQ (reference sequence). The CDR3 contains 14 residues. The CDR3 region has the DNA TGTGCCAGCAGCTCCCCCGGAGGGGAGACTGAAGCTTTCTTT. This gives the protein CASSSPGGETEAFF.

This clonotype was seen a handful of times. The chain links TRBV12-3 or TRBV12-4 to TRBJ1-2; 9 bases are a match to TRBD1. CDR3 size: 15 residues. V shed 5 bases and J 8 bases; nucleotides not matched to a gene: 12. The CDR3 coding sequence is TGTGCCAGCAGTCCGAGCGGGACAGGGTCCGACGGCTACACCTTC. Protein product: CASSPSGTGSDGYTF.

The V call is TRBV5-1, the J call TRBJ2-4; D is unclear. V lost 0 bases to trimming and J lost 0 bases, with 1 base between them. The CDR3 covers 13 residues. Germline V CDR1 and CDR2: SGHRS, YFSETQ. This chain's CDR3 is CASSLEAKNIQYF. CDR3 sequence (DNA): TGCGCCAGCAGCTTGGAAGCCAAAAACATTCAGTACTTC.

The V call is TRBV4-2, the J call TRBJ1-6; 8 nucleotides match TRBD1. CDR3 length: 18 residues. V gave up 0 bases and J gave up 6 bases; unmatched junction bases: 10. Germline V CDR1 and CDR2: LGHNA, YNFKEQ. Here the CDR3 reads CASSQDPAGGSGNSPLHF. The CDR3 bases are TGTGCCAGCAGCCAAGATCCGGCAGGGGGCTCTGGTAATTCACCCCTCCACTTT.

This clonotype was seen a few times. The chain joins TRBV4-1 to TRBJ2-1; 10 positions agree with TRBD2. Per the germline V gene, CDR1 is MGHRA and CDR2 is YSYEKL. Unmatched junction bases numbered 5, after V lost 2 bases and J lost 4 bases. CDR3 length equals 16 residues. For the CDR3, the DNA is TGCGCCAGCAGCCAACCAACTAGCGGGGCTTACAATGAGCAGTTCTTC. Translating it yields CASSQPTSGAYNEQFF.

The chain has TRBV7-9 and TRBJ1-1; D remains unclear. There are 15 residues in the CDR3. V dropped 3 bases and J dropped 1 base, with 12 bases sitting between them. Germline CDR1 is SEHNR and CDR2 is FQNEAQ (reference sequence). The CDR3 DNA reads TGTGCCAGCAGCTTCTTGATGGTAGAGAACACTGAAGCTTTCTTT. It is translated as CASSFLMVENTEAFF.

This clonotype was counted at least ten times. This chain links TRBV13 with TRBJ2-7, with TRBD2 matching 8 bases. The CDR3 totals 14 residues. V shed 6 bases, J shed 6 bases, and the junction held 10 bases outside the gene matches. CDR1 is PRHDT, CDR2 FYEKMQ, per germline (reference sequence). CDR3 sequence: CASSFNGGASEQYF. The CDR3 DNA sequence: TGTGCCAGCAGTTTCAACGGGGGGGCATCCGAGCAGTACTTC.